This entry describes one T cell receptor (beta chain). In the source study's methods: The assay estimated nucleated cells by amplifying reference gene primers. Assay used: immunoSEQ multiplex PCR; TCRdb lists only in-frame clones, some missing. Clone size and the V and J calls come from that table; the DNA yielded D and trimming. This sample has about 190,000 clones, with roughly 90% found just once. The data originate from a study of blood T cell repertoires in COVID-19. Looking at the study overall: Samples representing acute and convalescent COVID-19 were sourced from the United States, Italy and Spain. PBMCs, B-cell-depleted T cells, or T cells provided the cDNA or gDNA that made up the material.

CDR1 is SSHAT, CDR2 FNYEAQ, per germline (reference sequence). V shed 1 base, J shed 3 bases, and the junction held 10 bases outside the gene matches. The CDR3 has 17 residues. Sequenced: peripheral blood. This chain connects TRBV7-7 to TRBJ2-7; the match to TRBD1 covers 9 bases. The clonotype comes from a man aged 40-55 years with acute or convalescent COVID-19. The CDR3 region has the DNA TGTGCCAGCAGCTTAGGTCGCCCGGGACAGGGCGGCTACGAGCAGTACTTC. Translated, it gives CASSLGRPGQGGYEQYF.